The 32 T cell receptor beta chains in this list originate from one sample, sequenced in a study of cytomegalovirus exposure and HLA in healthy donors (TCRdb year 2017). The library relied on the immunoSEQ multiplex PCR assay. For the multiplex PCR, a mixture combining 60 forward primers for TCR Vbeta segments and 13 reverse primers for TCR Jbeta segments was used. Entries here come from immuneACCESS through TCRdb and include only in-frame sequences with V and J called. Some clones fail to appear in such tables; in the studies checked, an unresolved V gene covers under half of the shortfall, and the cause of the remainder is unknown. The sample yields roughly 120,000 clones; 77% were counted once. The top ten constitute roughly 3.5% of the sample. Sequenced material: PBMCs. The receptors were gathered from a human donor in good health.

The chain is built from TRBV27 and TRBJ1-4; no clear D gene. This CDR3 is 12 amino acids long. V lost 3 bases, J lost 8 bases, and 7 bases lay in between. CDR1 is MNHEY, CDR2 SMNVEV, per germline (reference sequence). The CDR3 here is CASSFFGEKLFF. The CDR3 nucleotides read TGTGCCAGCAGTTTTTTCGGGGAAAAACTGTTTTTT.

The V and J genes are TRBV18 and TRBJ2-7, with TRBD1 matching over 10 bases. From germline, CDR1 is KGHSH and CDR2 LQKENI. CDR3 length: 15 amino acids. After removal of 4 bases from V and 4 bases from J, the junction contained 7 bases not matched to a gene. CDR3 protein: CASSLATGGGYEQYF. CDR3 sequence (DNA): TGTGCCAGCTCACTGGCGACAGGGGGCGGTTACGAGCAGTACTTC.

The CDR3 loop reads CASRYTGVTEAFF. The CDR3 coding sequence is TGTGCCAGCAGATATACAGGGGTCACTGAAGCTTTCTTT. The V call is TRBV11-3, the J call TRBJ1-1; 7 bases match TRBD1. The V segment lost 6 bases and the J segment 4 bases; nucleotides outside the gene matches: 5. The CDR3 has 13 amino acids. Germline values: CDR1 SGHNT, CDR2 YENEEA.

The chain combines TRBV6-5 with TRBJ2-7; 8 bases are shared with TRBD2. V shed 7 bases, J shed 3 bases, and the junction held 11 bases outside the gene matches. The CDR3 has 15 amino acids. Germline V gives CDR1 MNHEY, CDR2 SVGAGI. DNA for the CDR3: TGTGCCAGCACCTCGGGGGGGGCGCGAATCTACGAGCAGTACTTC. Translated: CASTSGGARIYEQYF.

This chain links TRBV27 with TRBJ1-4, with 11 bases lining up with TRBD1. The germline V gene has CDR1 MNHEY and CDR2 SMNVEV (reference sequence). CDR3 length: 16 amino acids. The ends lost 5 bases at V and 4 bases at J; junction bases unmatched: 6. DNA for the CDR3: TGTGCCAGCAGTCACCACGGGACAGGGGGTAATGAAAAACTGTTTTTT. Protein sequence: CASSHHGTGGNEKLFF.

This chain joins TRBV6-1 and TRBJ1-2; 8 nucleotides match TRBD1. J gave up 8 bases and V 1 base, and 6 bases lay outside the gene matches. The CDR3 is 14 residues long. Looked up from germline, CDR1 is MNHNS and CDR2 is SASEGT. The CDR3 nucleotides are TGTGCCAGCAGTGAAGTCAGGGGGCGATTAGGCTACACCTTC. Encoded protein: CASSEVRGRLGYTF.

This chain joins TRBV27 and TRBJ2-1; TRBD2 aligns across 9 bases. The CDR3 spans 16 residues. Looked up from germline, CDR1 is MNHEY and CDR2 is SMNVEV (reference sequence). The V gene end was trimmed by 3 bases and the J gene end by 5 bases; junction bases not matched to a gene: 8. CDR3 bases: TGTGCCAGCAGTTTCATTAGCGGGAGTTCCCACAATGAGCAGTTCTTC. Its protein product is CASSFISGSSHNEQFF.

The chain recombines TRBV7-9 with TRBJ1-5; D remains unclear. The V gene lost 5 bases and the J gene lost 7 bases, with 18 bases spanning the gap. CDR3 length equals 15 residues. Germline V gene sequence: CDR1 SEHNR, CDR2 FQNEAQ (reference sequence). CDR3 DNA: TGTGCCAGCAGCGGCACGGGGTCGGCCGCCCAGCCCCAGCATTTT. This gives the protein CASSGTGSAAQPQHF. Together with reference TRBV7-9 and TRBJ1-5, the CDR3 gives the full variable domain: DTGVSQNPRHKITKRGQNVTFRCDPISEHNRLYWYRQTLGQGPEFLTYFQNEAQLEKSRLLSDRFSAERPKGSFSTLEIQRTEQGDSAMYLCASSGTGSAAQPQHFGDGTRLSIL.

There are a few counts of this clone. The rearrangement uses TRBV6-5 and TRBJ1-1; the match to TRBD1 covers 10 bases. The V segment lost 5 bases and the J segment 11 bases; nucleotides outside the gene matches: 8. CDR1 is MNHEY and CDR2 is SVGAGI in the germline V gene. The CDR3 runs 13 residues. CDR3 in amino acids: CASSTRTGGKAFF. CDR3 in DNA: TGTGCCAGCAGTACCCGGACAGGGGGGAAGGCTTTCTTT.

The CDR3 nucleotides are TGTGCCAGCAGCGCCTCCTGGGGACATTTGGCAACCTACGAGCAGTACTTC. Amino acids: CASSASWGHLATYEQYF. This chain uses TRBV9 with TRBJ2-7; TRBD1 is a possible D gene (6 bases). Trimming stripped 3 bases from V and 2 bases from J, with 21 bases between. This CDR3 comprises 17 residues. Germline values: CDR1 SGDLS, CDR2 YYNGEE.

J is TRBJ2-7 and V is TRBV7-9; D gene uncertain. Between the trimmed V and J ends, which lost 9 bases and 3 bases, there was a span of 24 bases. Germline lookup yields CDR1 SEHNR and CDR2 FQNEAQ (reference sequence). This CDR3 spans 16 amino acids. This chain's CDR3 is CASVPPPRAFNYEQYF. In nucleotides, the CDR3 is TGTGCCAGTGTCCCACCCCCCCGAGCCTTCAACTACGAGCAGTACTTC.

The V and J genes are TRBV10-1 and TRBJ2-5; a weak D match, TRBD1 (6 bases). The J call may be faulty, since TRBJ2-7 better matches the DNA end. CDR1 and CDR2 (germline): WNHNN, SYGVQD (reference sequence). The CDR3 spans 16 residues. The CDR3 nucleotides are TGCGCCAGCCCCGAATGCGGTACAGGGTACTCCTACGAGCAGTACTTC. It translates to CASPECGTGYSYEQYF.

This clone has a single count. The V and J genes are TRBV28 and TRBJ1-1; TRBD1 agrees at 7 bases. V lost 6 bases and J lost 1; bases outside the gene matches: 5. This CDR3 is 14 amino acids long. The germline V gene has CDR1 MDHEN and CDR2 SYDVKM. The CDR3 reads CASRSGGPNTEAFF. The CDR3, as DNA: TGTGCCAGCAGATCAGGGGGTCCGAACACTGAAGCTTTCTTT.

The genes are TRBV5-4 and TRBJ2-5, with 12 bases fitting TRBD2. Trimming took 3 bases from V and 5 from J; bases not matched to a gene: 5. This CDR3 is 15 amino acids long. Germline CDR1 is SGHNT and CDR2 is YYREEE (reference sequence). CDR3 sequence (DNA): TGTGCCAGCAGCTCCACTAGCGGGAGGCAGGAGACCCAGTACTTC. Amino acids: CASSSTSGRQETQYF.

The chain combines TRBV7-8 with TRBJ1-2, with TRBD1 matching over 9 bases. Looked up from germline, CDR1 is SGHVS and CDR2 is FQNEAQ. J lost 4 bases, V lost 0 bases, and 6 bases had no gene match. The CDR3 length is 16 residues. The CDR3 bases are TGTGCCAGCAGCTTAGCAGGGGGGACAGGGCCCTATGGCTACACCTTC. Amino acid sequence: CASSLAGGTGPYGYTF. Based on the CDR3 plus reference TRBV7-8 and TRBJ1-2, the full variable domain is GAGVSQSPRYKVAKRGQDVALRCDPISGHVSLFWYQQALGQGPEFLTYFQNEAQLDKSGLPSDRFFAERPEGSVSTLKIQRTQQEDSAVYLCASSLAGGTGPYGYTFGSGTRLTVV.

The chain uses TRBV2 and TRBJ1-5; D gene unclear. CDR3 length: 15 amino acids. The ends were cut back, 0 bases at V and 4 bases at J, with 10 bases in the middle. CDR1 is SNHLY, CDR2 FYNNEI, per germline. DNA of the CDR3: TGTGCCAGCAGTGAAGCGCCCCGGGGAAATCAGCCCCAGCATTTT. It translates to CASSEAPRGNQPQHF.

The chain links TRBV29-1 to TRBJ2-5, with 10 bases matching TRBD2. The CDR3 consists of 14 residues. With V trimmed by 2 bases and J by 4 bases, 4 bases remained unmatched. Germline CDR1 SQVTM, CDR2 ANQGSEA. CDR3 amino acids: CSVELAGAGETQYF. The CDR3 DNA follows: TGCAGCGTTGAACTAGCGGGGGCGGGAGAGACCCAGTACTTC.

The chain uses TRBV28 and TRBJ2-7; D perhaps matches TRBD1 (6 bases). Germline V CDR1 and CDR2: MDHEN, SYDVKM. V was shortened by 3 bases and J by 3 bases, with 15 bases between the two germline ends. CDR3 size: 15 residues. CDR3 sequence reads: CASSLGVRGDYEQYF. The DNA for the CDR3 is TGTGCCAGCAGTTTGGGGGTCAGGGGAGACTACGAGCAGTACTTC.

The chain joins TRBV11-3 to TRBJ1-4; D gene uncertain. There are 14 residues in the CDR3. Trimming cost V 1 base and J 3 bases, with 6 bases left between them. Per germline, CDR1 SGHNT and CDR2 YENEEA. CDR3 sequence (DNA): TGTGCCAGCAGCTTAGGGCCTTCTAATGAAAAACTGTTTTTT. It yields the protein CASSLGPSNEKLFF.

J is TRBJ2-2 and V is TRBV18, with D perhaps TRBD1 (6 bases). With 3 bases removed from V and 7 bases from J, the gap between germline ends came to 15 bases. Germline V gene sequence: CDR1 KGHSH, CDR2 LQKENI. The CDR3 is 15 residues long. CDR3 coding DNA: TGTGCCAGCTCACCGACAGGTAGATCCGGCGGGGAGCTGTTTTTT. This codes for CASSPTGRSGGELFF.

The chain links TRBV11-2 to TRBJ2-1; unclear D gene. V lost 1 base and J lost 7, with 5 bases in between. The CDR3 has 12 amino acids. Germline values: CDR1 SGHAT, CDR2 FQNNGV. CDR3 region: CASSLGRNEQFF. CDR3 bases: TGTGCCAGCAGCTTAGGTAGAAATGAGCAGTTCTTC.

CDR3 in amino acids: CASKSAEGVNEQYF. DNA of the CDR3: TGCGCCAGCAAGTCGGCGGAGGGAGTCAACGAGCAGTACTTC. This sequence joins TRBV10-2 and TRBJ2-7; D may be TRBD2 (6 bases). Germline lookup yields CDR1 WSHSY and CDR2 SAAADI. This CDR3 has 14 residues. Trimming took 7 bases from V and 5 from J, leaving 18 bases between them.

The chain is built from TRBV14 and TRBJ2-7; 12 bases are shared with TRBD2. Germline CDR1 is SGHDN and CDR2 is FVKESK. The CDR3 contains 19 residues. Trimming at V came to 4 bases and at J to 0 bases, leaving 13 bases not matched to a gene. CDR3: CASSPGVRTSGTSSYEQYF. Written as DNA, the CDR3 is TGTGCCAGCAGCCCCGGGGTAAGGACTAGCGGGACCTCCTCCTACGAGCAGTACTTC.

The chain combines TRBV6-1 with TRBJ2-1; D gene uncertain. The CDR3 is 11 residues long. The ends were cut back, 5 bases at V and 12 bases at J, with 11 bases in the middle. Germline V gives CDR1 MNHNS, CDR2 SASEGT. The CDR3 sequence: CASSLNFGQFF. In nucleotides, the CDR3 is TGTGCCAGCAGTCTCAATTTCGGGCAGTTCTTC.

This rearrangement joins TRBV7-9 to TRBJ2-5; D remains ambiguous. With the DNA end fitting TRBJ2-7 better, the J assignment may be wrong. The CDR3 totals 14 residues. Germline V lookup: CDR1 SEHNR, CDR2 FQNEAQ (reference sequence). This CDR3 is CASSLGSDSYEQYF. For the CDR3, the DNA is TGTGCCAGCAGCTTAGGTTCAGACTCCTACGAGCAGTACTTC.

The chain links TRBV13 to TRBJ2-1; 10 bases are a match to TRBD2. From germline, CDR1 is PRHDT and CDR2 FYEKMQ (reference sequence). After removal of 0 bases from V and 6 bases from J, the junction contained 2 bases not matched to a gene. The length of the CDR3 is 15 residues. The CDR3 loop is CASSLGLAGVNEQFF. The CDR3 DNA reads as TGTGCCAGCAGCTTAGGGCTAGCGGGAGTCAATGAGCAGTTCTTC.

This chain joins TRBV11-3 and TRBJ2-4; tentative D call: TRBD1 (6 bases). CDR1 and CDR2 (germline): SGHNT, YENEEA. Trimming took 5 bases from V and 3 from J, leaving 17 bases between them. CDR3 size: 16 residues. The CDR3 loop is CASSPRQEAVKNIQYF. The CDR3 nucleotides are TGTGCCAGCAGCCCTCGACAGGAAGCGGTCAAAAACATTCAGTACTTC.

CDR3 region: CASGRGGNQPQHF. The CDR3 DNA is TGCGCCAGCGGACGGGGAGGCAATCAGCCCCAGCATTTT. V is TRBV4-1 and J is TRBJ1-5, with D unclear. The CDR3 totals 13 residues. The germline V and J ends were trimmed by 8 bases and 2 bases, with 10 bases remaining between them. Germline V gives CDR1 MGHRA, CDR2 YSYEKL.

CDR3 sequence reads: CASSSVAGGLGEQFF. The CDR3 nucleotides read TGTGCCAGTAGTTCCGTAGCGGGAGGGTTGGGTGAGCAGTTCTTC. The chain joins TRBV19 to TRBJ2-1, with 11 nucleotides matching TRBD2. V trimming: 5 bases; J trimming: 9 bases; junction bases outside the gene matches: 9. The CDR3 spans 15 residues. Germline loops: CDR1 LNHDA, CDR2 SQIVND (reference sequence). Full variable domain (rest looked up from reference TRBV19 and TRBJ2-1): DGGITQSPKYLFRKEGQNVTLSCEQNLNHDAMYWYRQDPGQGLRLIYYSQIVNDFQKGDIAEGYSVSREKKESFPLTVTSAQKNPTAFYLCASSSVAGGLGEQFFGPGTRLTVL.

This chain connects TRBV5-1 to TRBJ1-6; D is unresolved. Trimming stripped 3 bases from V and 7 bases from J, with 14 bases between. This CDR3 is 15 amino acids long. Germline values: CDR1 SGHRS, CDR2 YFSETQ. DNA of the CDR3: TGCGCCAGCAGCTGGAGATGGGAGGACAATTCACCCCTCCACTTT. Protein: CASSWRWEDNSPLHF.

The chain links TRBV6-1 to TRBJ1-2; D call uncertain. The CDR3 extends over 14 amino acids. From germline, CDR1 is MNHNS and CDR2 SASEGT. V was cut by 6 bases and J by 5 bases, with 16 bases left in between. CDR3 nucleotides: TGTGCCAGCAGGGAAAGGGAGCGGAGATATGGCTACACCTTC. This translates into CASRERERRYGYTF.

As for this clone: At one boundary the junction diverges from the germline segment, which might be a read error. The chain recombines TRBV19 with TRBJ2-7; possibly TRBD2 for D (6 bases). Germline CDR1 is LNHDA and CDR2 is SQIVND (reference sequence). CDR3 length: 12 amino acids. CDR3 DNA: TGTGCCAGTAGTATCACGGGAGACGAACAGTACTTC. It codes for CASSITGDEQYF.